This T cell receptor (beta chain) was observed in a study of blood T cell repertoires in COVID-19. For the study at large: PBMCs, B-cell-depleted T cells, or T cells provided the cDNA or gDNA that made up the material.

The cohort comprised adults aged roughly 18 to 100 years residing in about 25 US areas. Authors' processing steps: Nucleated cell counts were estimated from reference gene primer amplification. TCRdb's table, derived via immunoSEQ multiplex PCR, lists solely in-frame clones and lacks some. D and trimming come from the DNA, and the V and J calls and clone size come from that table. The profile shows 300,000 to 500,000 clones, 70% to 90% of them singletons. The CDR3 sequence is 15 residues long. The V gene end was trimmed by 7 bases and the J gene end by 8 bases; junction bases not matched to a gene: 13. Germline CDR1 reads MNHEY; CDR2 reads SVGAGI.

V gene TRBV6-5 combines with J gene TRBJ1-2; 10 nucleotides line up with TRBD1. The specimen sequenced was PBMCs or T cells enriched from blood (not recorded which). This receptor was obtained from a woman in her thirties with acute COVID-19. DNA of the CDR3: TGTGCCAGCAAACCCGGACAGGGGGGCTATTTGGGCTACACCTTC. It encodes CASKPGQGGYLGYTF.